This T cell receptor (beta chain) was found in a study of long-term antiretroviral therapy in people with HIV. Study-wide findings and caveats: Controls had broader CDR3 length ranges than HIV repertoires did. Clones showing expansion before ART dominated the repertoire at all time points.

Looked up from germline, CDR1 is SGHDT and CDR2 is YYEEEE. The CDR3 is 14 amino acids. V was clipped by 3 bases and J by 4 bases, with 11 bases between them. It was version v3.0 of the immunoSEQ assay that was run at survey level. A per-sample goal of roughly 40,000-50,000 T-cell genomes was targeted by sequencing. Sequenced by immunoSEQ multiplex PCR; TCRdb stores in-frame clones only, minus some. The data contain over 25,000 clones, around 83% of them singletons. As to this clone: Its antigen is still unknown.

The sample in question was unsorted PBMCs, obtained 0.8 years after starting antiretroviral therapy. V gene TRBV5-6 combines with J gene TRBJ1-5; D perhaps matches TRBD1 (5 bases). The sequence was obtained from a woman in her twenties or thirties with HIV. The CDR3 region has the DNA TGTGCCAGCAGCTGGGGCAGGGTGAATCAGCCCCAGCATTTT. Translation gives CASSWGRVNQPQHF.